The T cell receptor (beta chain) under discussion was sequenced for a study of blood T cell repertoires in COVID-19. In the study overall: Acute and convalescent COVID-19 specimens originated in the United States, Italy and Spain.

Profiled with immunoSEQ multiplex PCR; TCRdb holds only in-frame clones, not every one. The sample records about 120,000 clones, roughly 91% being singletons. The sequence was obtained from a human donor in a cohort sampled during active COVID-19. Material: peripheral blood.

The chain's CDR3 is CASSLGSGVETQYF. The CDR3 bases are TGTGCCAGCAGCTTAGGTAGCGGGGTAGAGACCCAGTACTTC. V is TRBV5-4 and J is TRBJ2-5; 8 nucleotides match TRBD2. The CDR3 consists of 14 residues. J gave up 4 bases and V 2 bases, and 4 bases lay outside the gene matches. CDR1 SGHNT and CDR2 YYREEE come from the germline V gene (reference sequence). The full variable domain, rest sourced from reference TRBV5-4 and TRBJ2-5, is ETGVTQSPTHLIKTRGQQVTLRCSSQSGHNTVSWYQQALGQGPQFIFQYYREEENGRGNFPPRFSGLQFPNYSSELNVNALELDDSALYLCASSLGSGVETQYFGPGTRLLVL.